This T cell receptor (beta chain) was sequenced in a study of cytomegalovirus exposure and HLA in healthy donors. Study observations and caveats: Whilst most TCR sequences proved rare, a subset of public TCRs occurred across many donors. As confirmed in vitro, a few CMV-associated chains were specific for CMV antigens. The availability of immune exposure information extended only to CMV serostatus.

In this sample, this clone turned up once. The antigen is not known. Vbeta (60) and Jbeta (13) primers were used in the PCR. Original processing notes: In a later analysis, of roughly 83 million unique beta chains, 9 million to 11 million appeared in at least two donors. Assay: immunoSEQ multiplex PCR; the TCRdb copy retains only in-frame clones and omits some. D and trimming were read from the DNA, whereas the V and J calls and clone size are those reported in that table. Here the sample spans 65,000 to 85,000 clones, about 70% being singletons. The CDR3 spans 19 residues. V trimming: 5 bases; J trimming: 1 base; junction bases outside the gene matches: 12. The germline CDR1 and CDR2 sequences are SGHNT and YENEEA.

The sequencing input was PBMCs. The chain couples TRBV11-3 to TRBJ2-3, with 13 positions matching TRBD2. This sequence was found in a male donor in good health and CMV-seropositive. CDR3 DNA sequence: TGTGCCAGCAGCCATACGGGACTAGCGGGGACAACCGGCACAGATACGCAGTATTTT. This sequence encodes CASSHTGLAGTTGTDTQYF.